The clone carrying this TCR beta chain was observed many times. The target antigen is unknown. This record belongs to a study of T cells after posttransplantation cyclophosphamide. The repertoire was sequenced with immunoSEQ multiplex PCR; TCRdb's copy has only in-frame clones and lacks some. The record shows under 40,000 clones for this sample, with no singletons present. Study-level points and caveats: TRB clonality was highly associated with recipient CMV seropositivity and reactivation. Donor CD8+ memory clones often dominated recipient blood repertoires at later times. Tissue-infiltrating T cells from skin or gut overlapped little with blood T cells.

The CDR3 has 15 amino acids. Germline CDR1 is MGHRA and CDR2 is YSYEKL. The V gene end was trimmed by 6 bases and the J gene end by 3 bases; junction bases not matched to a gene: 3. This related bone marrow graft donor gave peripheral blood on the day of marrow donation. Sequencing was performed on PBMCs. The rearrangement joins TRBV4-1 to TRBJ2-7; 15 positions match TRBD2. The clonotype comes from a woman in her 50s in good health and a related stem cell transplant donor. CDR3 loop: CASSGTSGRYYEQYF. The CDR3 DNA follows: TGCGCCAGCAGTGGGACTAGCGGGAGGTACTACGAGCAGTACTTC.